The 6 T cell receptor beta chains below were found in one sample sequenced in a study of T cell clusters in autoimmune cytopenias. TRB amplification used approximately 270 ng of peripheral blood genomic DNA. Multiplex touch-down PCR amplified TRB using TRB-A and TRB-B pools in one tube. TCRdb re-called the multiplex PCR reads and gives one entry per CDR3 protein, without DNA. The sample holds about 3,900 distinct CDR3 sequences. The same data also contributed to another study, on T cell repertoires in aging, cancer and after chemotherapy.

Sequencing used peripheral blood. The receptor set was obtained from a human donor in good health.

This chain joins TRBV14 and TRBJ2-5; TCRdb selects TRBD1, and the lack of DNA leaves this call unchecked. The CDR3 is 14 residues long. The germline CDR1 and CDR2 sequences are SGHDN and FVKESK. The CDR3 region is CASSLGTLQETQYF.

CDR3 loop: CASSWVEGFEQYF. The chain carries TRBV6-2 or TRBV6-3 and TRBJ2-7; checking the TCRdb D call of TRBD1 is not possible without DNA. This CDR3 is built from 13 residues. Germline CDR1 MNHEY, CDR2 SVGEGT.

This chain uses TRBV20-1 with TRBJ2-3; TCRdb's D gene call, TRBD1, goes unchecked for lack of DNA. The CDR3 extends over 13 amino acids. The germline gives CDR1 DFQATT, CDR2 SNEGSKA (reference sequence). This CDR3 is CSAREGTTDTQYF.

This clonotype shows up as medium-sized by frequency. This chain joins TRBV6-5 and TRBJ1-2; TCRdb's assignment of TRBD1 cannot be checked, as there is no DNA. CDR1 is MNHEY, CDR2 SVGAGI, per germline. The CDR3 covers 15 residues. CDR3 region: CASSAPGTGGTGYTF.

The chain combines TRBV10-2 with TRBJ2-7; TCRdb proposes TRBD2, but this gene call is untestable without DNA. CDR1 WSHSY and CDR2 SAAADI come from the germline V gene. CDR3 length: 15 residues. This CDR3 is CASRRNSGIDYEQYF.

Judged by frequency, this clonotype is medium-sized. The chain couples TRBV12-3 or TRBV12-4 to TRBJ2-2; TCRdb's D call of TRBD1 is untestable without DNA. The CDR3 extends over 15 amino acids. The CDR3 loop is CASSRAGQGFGELFF.